The T cell receptor beta chain under discussion was sequenced for a study of cytomegalovirus exposure and HLA in healthy donors (TCRdb year 2017). At the level of the whole study: In an earlier analysis of 587 of the donors, about 260 Gb of sequence data and about 110 million unique TCR beta sequences from about 190 million T cells were reported. A later analysis re-examined previously published TCR beta repertoires from 610 or so donors and added high-resolution HLA genotyping to investigate patterns of TCR occurrence. The study was designed to test whether signatures of past pathogen exposure could be identified by cataloging public T cell receptors. Donor age, sex, ethnicity and CMV serostatus were compiled together with the repertoire data. All discovery cohort repertoires had been generated on a single sequencing platform. Both class I and class II loci were covered by HLA typing, at four-digit resolution. In addition to the first cohort of several hundred subjects, a separate validation cohort of 130 or so different subjects was used. An early release covering roughly 640 HLA-typed donors comprised about 310 gigabases of sequencing data and 85 million to 100 million unique TCR sequences. To predict cytomegalovirus infection status, the study combined high-throughput TCR immunosequencing, statistical association of individual TCRs with disease status, and machine learning. The T cell repertoires of 666 subjects were profiled by immunosequencing and related to cytomegalovirus serostatus. Among the roughly 400 genotyped donors, roughly 80% belonged to the genetic ancestry cluster associated with self-reported Caucasian donors. An earlier analysis of 587 of the donors applied high-throughput TCR beta sequencing to assess whether each TCR beta V gene segment acted as functional or pseudogenic. Five DR-DQ haplotypes were treated as single units for association and clustering because of strong linkage in the cohort. The later analysis used no new phenotypic data to find candidate immune exposures, relying instead on TCR beta sequences and their occurrence across donors. In a later genetic analysis, genome-wide SNP genotypes for about three fifths of the roughly 670 donors were used, and that subset was treated as a discovery cohort. Among over 350 genotyped donors of the cohort, an average of approximately 230,000 unique TCR beta nucleotide sequences were sequenced per donor, approximately 20% of them non-productive. Typing coverage varied by locus: roughly 620-630 donors for A, B, C, DRB1 and DQB1; approximately 520 for DQA1; more than 600 for DPA1; about 450 for DPB1.

The library was produced with the immunoSEQ multiplex PCR assay. For the multiplex PCR, a mixture combining 60 forward primers for TCR Vbeta segments and 13 reverse primers for TCR Jbeta segments was used. A multiplex PCR assay on genomic DNA amplified the CDR3 region of rearranged TCR beta genes. The amplified TCR beta libraries were sequenced on the Illumina HiSeq System as 87-base-pair reads. Under the source paper's analysis protocol: A later analysis counted approximately 84 million unique TCR beta chains across the 640 or so repertoires, and 10 million to 11 million of these chains were shared by at least two donors. Raw reads were error-corrected and collapsed into unique sequences by a nearest-neighbor algorithm in which closely related sequences were merged to remove PCR and sequencing errors. V, D and J gene segments were assigned by aligning CDR3 sequences to IMGT reference sequences. Each retained sequence needed at least a six-nucleotide match to both a V gene segment and a J gene segment. A rearrangement was called productive if the CDR3 had no stop codons and remained in frame with V and J, and every other rearrangement was called non-productive. Following IMGT convention, CDR3 was defined as the stretch from the second conserved V-encoded cysteine to the conserved J-encoded phenylalanine. Sequences without an unambiguous match to a single V gene segment were excluded from the earlier analysis of almost 600 of the donors. An earlier analysis of 500 to 700 of the donors classified V segments as functional when productive rearrangements were above 56.7% and as segregating when the standard deviation between donors was above 5%. To diagnose cytomegalovirus status from the catalog of TCR beta chain sequences, a statistical classification framework was built. A later analysis assigned V and J genes by comparing TCR nucleotide sequences with IMGT/GENE-DB human TR gene sequences. In a later analysis, CDR3 sequences and most-parsimonious VDJ recombination scenarios were assigned using the TCRdist pipeline. In a later analysis, each TCR beta chain was defined by its CDR3 amino acid sequence together with its V-gene family, and reads lacking a unique V-gene family were excluded. In a later analysis, around 650 highly shared, low-generation-probability nucleotide sequences were removed to address suspected cross-contamination and a sequencing artifact. For each public chain, a later analysis derived a clonal expansion index from normalized ranks of inferred template counts within each repertoire. A later analysis computed generation probabilities with a VDJ recombination model fitted to out-of-frame rearrangements, and checked the results against IGoR. In a later analysis, TCR-TCR, TCR-HLA and TCR-CMV co-occurrence was scored with hypergeometric tests, and a repertoire-size bias correction was applied to TCR pairs. In a later analysis, false discovery rates were estimated by permuting HLA or CMV assignments 20 times. A later analysis grouped co-occurring TCRs with DBSCAN, adding TCRdist sequence similarity when clustering within HLA-allele-positive subsets. Repertoires with fewer than 30,000 or more than 120,000 public chains were left out of co-occurrence clustering, as were five repertoires with anomalous nucleotide sharing. Here the immuneACCESS table is served through TCRdb, limited to in-frame sequences with V and J called. Missing clones are a known gap in these copies; in checked studies unresolved V genes cover under half, and the rest lacks a known reason. The DNA was the basis for D and trimming; V, J and clone size are from that table. Across this sample there are about 55,000 clones, with 65% to 85% seen only once. Of the sample, more than 2.5% is held by the ten largest clones.

The paper as a whole reports these results and caveats: In the study, 164 TCR beta chains were listed as associated with cytomegalovirus. A later analysis found that TCR association rates varied across HLA loci, with DRB1 alleles showing the most associated TCRs and HLA-C alleles the fewest. A few of the identified cytomegalovirus-associated TCR beta chains were confirmed in vitro to be specific for cytomegalovirus antigens. The sequencing pipeline was judged likely to have produced a cluster of highly shared sequence variants as a technical artifact. Broadly in line with IMGT annotations, most TCR beta V segments showed up in productive rearrangements about 90% or about 30% of the time in an earlier analysis of several hundred of the donors. Cytomegalovirus status was reported to be diagnosed by the classifier with high specificity and sensitivity in both the original and validation cohorts. According to a later analysis, parvovirus B19, influenza, CMV and Epstein-Barr virus appeared linked to several top co-occurrence clusters. Because HLA typing was unavailable for some donors at each locus, only the typed subset was used in association tests. Because counts were too low, about 15 rarely observed V segments, including chromosome 9 orphons, were left out of the earlier analysis of roughly 600 of the donors. Compared with the 666-donor mean, donors in an Asian-associated ancestry cluster had fewer N-insertions in productive TCRs, according to a later genetic analysis. For the cohort, immune exposure information was limited to CMV serostatus. The cohort was sequenced for TCR beta chains only, and without alpha or paired-chain data the features that could be detected were limited. Linkage disequilibrium might explain the correlated functional status among segregating V segments, but an unknown experimental factor could not be excluded. According to a later analysis, most CMV-associated TCR beta chains appeared to be HLA-restricted, and the HLA associations seemed to be driven largely by CMV exposure. A further reported finding was that TCR beta sequences accurately predicted the HLA-A and HLA-B alleles for most subjects in the first cohort. The authors suggested that the approach could potentially be extended to other disease states and immunological phenotypes. Sequencing depth was assumed to be roughly uniform across donors in the presence/absence analyses, though that assumption may not hold. Most TCR sequences were observed very rarely across donors, whereas some public TCRs were present in many individuals. V-gene and J-gene trimming of TCR beta chains was associated with a missense DCLRE1C variant in a later genetic analysis, and the association was replicated in an independent cohort. At a false discovery rate of 0.05, a later analysis linked about 16,000 TCR beta sequences to specific HLA alleles. Assigning TCR associations to individual alleles was difficult when HLA alleles, especially DR and DQ, strongly co-occurred. A later analysis found that HLA-associated TCR beta chains were more clonally expanded and had lower generation probabilities than equally common non-associated chains. Because the 87-base-pair reads could not distinguish some IMGT-functional V segments, including TRBV6-2 and TRBV6-3, those segments were excluded.

Turning to this clone: Its antigen is currently not known. No quality values exist for individual bases; no much larger clone is one base distant.

The CDR3, cysteine through phenylalanine, is 13 amino acids long. The only DNA kept is the CDR3, 39 bases in frame from the first base. As encoded in the germline V gene (reference sequence), CDR1 is SEHNR while CDR2 is FQNEAQ. The V end loses 11 bases and the J end loses 1 base, and a stretch of 11 bases separates them. In total, 666 healthy bone marrow donors made up the cohort. At the time of sampling, every cohort member was nominally healthy, though immune exposures that went unrecorded were likely present. The donor was CMV seronegative and belonged to the group of approximately 320 seronegative cohort members. Every donor gave a peripheral blood sample, and the peripheral blood mononuclear cells from that sample were used for TCR beta sequencing. The Qiagen DNeasy Blood Extraction Kit was used to extract genomic DNA from the blood cell samples.

The TCR sequence derives from a female donor in good health and CMV-seronegative. The chain uses TRBV7-9 and TRBJ2-2; TRBD1 might be the D gene, on 6 matching bases. The sequenced sample consisted of PBMCs. Here is the DNA: TGTGCCTTGGACAGAAAGAACACCGGGGAGCTGTTTTTT. Translated, it gives CALDRKNTGELFF.